This T cell receptor beta chain is drawn from a study of vaccination effects on CD4 cells after COVID-19. On this clone itself: Antigen unknown.

Using immunoSEQ multiplex PCR, the repertoire was profiled, and TCRdb retains in-frame clones only, with some absent. The table includes about 45,000 clones, 60% to 80% detected once. Overall study results and limits: Convalescents' spike-reactive clones after vaccination were mainly made up of new clones that the vaccine induced.

At the end of 9 to 11 days of culture, CD4+ T cells were isolated. The person was diagnosed with PCR-confirmed SARS-CoV-2 infection between March and December 2020. Half-medium changes using IL-2 medium occurred on days 3 and 7. The receptor comes from a human donor who had a prior SARS-CoV-2 infection. Sequenced material: CD4+ T cells from PBMCs cultured without peptide, taken before COVID-19 vaccination.

The CDR3 DNA reads as TGTGCCAGCAGCTTTACTAGTGCCCAGTACAATGAGCAGTTCTTC. This gives the protein CASSFTSAQYNEQFF. The chain links TRBV7-3 to TRBJ2-1; possible D gene TRBD2, 5 bases. The CDR3 has 15 amino acids. Germline CDR1 SGHTA, CDR2 FQGTGA. V was pared by 3 bases and J by 4 bases, with 13 bases between.